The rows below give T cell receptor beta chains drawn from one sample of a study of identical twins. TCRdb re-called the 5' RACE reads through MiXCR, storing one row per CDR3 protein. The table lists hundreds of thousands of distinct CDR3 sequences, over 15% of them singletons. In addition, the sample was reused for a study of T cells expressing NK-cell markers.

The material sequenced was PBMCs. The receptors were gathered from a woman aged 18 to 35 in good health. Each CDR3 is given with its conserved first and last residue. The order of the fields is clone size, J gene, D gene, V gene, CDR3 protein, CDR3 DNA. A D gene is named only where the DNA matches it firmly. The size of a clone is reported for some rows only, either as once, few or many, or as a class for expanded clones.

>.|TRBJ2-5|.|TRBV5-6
CASSPGSGGAETQYF
TGTGCCAGCAGCCCCGGTAGCGGAGGGGCAGAGACCCAGTACTTC
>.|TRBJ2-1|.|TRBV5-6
CASSRRWAGSNEQFF
TGTGCCAGCAGCCGAAGGTGGGCGGGATCGAATGAGCAGTTCTTC
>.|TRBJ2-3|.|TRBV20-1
CSGHPGGAEGDTQYF
TGCAGTGGACACCCCGGGGGAGCAGAAGGAGATACGCAGTATTTT
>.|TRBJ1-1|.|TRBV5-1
CASSMDGGRTNTEAFF
TGCGCCAGCAGCATGGACGGAGGGCGAACGAACACTGAAGCTTTCTTT
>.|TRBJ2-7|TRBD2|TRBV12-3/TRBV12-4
CASSFLSGSDNYEQYF
TGTGCCAGCAGTTTCCTTAGCGGGAGTGATAACTACGAGCAGTACTTC
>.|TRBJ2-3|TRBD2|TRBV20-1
CSARRLAGGRDTQYF
TGCAGTGCTAGGAGACTAGCGGGGGGGCGTGATACGCAGTATTTT
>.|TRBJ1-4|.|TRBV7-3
CASSPSGGSNEKLFF
TGTGCCAGCAGCCCTAGCGGGGGAAGTAATGAAAAACTGTTTTTT
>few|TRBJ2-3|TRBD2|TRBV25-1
CASELAGRTDTQYF
TGTGCCAGCGAACTAGCGGGGCGCACAGATACGCAGTATTTT
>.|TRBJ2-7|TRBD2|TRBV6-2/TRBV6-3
CASSYGTTIYEQYF
TGTGCCAGCAGTTACGGGACTACCATCTACGAGCAGTACTTC
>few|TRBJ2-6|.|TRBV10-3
CAIAPREGPGANVLTF
TGTGCCATTGCCCCGAGAGAGGGGCCTGGGGCCAACGTCCTGACTTTC
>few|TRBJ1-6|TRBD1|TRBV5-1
CASSPPTGDRGDSPLHF
TGCGCCAGCAGCCCACCAACAGGTGACAGGGGAGATTCACCCCTCCACTTT
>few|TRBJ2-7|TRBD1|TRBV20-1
CSAFRQGTYEQYF
TGCAGTGCTTTCAGACAGGGAACCTACGAGCAGTACTTC
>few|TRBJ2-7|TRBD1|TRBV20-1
CSAEDRDEQYF
TGCAGTGCTGAGGACAGGGACGAGCAGTACTTC
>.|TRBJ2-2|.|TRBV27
CASSGGSGELFF
TGTGCCAGCAGTGGCGGTTCCGGGGAGCTGTTTTTT
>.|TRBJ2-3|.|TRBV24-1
CATSDIGTQDF
TGTGCCACCAGTGATATTGGTACGCAGGATTTT
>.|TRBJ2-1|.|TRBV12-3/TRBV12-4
CASSMRLGGNEQFF
TGTGCCAGCAGTATGCGACTAGGAGGGAATGAGCAGTTCTTC
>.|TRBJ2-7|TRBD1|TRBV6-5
CASSYDGTVAYEQYF
TGTGCCAGCAGTTACGACGGGACAGTCGCCTACGAGCAGTACTTC
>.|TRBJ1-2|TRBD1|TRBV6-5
CASSYGTGESNYGYTF
TGTGCCAGCAGTTACGGGACAGGAGAGTCTAACTATGGCTACACCTTC
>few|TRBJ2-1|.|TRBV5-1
CASSLVPTGVNEQFF
TGCGCCAGCAGCTTGGTTCCTACAGGAGTCAATGAGCAGTTCTTC
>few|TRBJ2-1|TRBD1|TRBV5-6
CASSLPGQVYSVNEQFF
TGTGCCAGCAGCCTGCCCGGACAGGTGTATAGCGTGAATGAGCAGTTCTTC
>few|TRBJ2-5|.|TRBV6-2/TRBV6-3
CASRPGHRGETQYF
TGTGCCAGCAGACCGGGACACCGAGGAGAGACCCAGTACTTC
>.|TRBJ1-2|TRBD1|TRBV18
CASSPRLTGGRGYTF
TGTGCCAGCTCACCAAGACTGACAGGGGGTCGTGGCTACACCTTC
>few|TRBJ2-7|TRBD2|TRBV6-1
CASSAVALAVSYEQYF
TGTGCCAGCAGTGCCGTAGCACTAGCGGTCTCCTACGAGCAGTACTTC
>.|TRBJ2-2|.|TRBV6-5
CASSYSPRVIRAGELFF
TGTGCCAGCAGTTACAGCCCCCGGGTAATACGCGCCGGGGAGCTGTTTTTT
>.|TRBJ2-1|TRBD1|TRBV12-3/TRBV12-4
CASSYGTAYEQFF
TGTGCCAGCAGTTACGGGACAGCCTATGAGCAGTTCTTC
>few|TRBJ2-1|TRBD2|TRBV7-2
CASNLSGRAVDNEQFF
TGTGCCAGCAACTTGTCCGGGAGGGCCGTCGACAATGAGCAGTTCTTC
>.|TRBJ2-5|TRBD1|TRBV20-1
CSARALGQGLAETQYF
TGCAGTGCTAGAGCCTTGGGACAGGGGCTTGCAGAGACCCAGTACTTC
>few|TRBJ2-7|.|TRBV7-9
CASSTVRSYEQYF
TGTGCCAGCAGTACAGTCCGCTCCTACGAGCAGTACTTC
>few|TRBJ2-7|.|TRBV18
CASSPKEEQYF
TGTGCCAGCTCACCAAAGGAAGAGCAGTACTTC
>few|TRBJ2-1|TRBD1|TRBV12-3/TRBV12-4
CASSGPGQGKYNEQFF
TGTGCCAGCTCTGGCCCAGGACAGGGGAAGTACAATGAGCAGTTCTTC
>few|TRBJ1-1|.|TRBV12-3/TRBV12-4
CASSREHTEAFF
TGTGCCAGCTCCCGGGAGCACACTGAAGCTTTCTTT
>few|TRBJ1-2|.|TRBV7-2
CASSPTGMYGYTF
TGTGCCAGCAGCCCAACAGGGATGTATGGCTACACCTTC
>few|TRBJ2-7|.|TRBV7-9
CASSSIWAASYEQYF
TGTGCCAGCAGCTCAATTTGGGCCGCCTCCTACGAGCAGTACTTC
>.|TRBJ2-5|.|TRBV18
CASSPSSGMETQYF
TGTGCCAGCTCACCATCGTCCGGCATGGAGACCCAGTACTTC
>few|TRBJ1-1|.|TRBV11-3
CASSTGGGAREAFF
TGTGCCAGCAGCACCGGTGGGGGGGCGCGGGAAGCTTTCTTT
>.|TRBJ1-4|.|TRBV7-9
CASSSPKGPDPEKLFF
TGTGCCAGCAGCTCCCCCAAGGGACCGGATCCAGAAAAACTGTTTTTT
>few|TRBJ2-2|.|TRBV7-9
CASSLVRRPNTGELFF
TGTGCCAGCAGCTTAGTTCGACGACCGAACACCGGGGAGCTGTTTTTT
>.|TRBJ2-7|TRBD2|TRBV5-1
CASSIAGGSAEQYF
TGCGCCAGCAGTATTGCGGGAGGGTCTGCCGAGCAGTACTTC
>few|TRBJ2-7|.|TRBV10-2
CASRALPGEQYF
TGCGCCAGCCGGGCCTTGCCGGGGGAGCAGTACTTC
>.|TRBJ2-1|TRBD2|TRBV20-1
CSPRLAGALSYNEQFF
TGCAGTCCTCGACTAGCGGGGGCTCTCTCCTACAATGAGCAGTTCTTC
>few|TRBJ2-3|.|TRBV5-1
CASSLDWETDTQYF
TGCGCCAGCAGCTTGGATTGGGAGACAGATACGCAGTATTTT
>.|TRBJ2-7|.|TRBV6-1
CASRRASGEEQYF
TGTGCCAGCAGGAGGGCTTCAGGGGAGGAGCAGTACTTC
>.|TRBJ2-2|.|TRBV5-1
CASSLPDFPNTGELFF
TGCGCCAGCAGCTTGCCCGACTTTCCGAACACCGGGGAGCTGTTTTTT
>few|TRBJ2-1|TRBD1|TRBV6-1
CASGGGTGRYNEQFF
TGTGCCAGCGGAGGAGGGACAGGGAGGTACAATGAGCAGTTCTTC
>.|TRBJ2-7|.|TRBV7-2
CASSFPDRGEQYF
TGTGCCAGCAGCTTTCCCGACAGAGGGGAGCAGTACTTC
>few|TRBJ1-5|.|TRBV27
CASSLSLSQPQHF
TGTGCCAGCAGTTTAAGTCTCTCACAGCCCCAGCATTTT
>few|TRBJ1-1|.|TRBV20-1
CSAMGPANTEAFF
TGCAGTGCTATGGGCCCTGCTAACACTGAAGCTTTCTTT
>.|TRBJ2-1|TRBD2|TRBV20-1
CSAAGLAGDNEQFF
TGCAGTGCTGCCGGACTAGCGGGGGATAATGAGCAGTTCTTC
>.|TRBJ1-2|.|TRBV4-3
CASSQGRGRGYTF
TGCGCCAGCAGCCAAGGGAGAGGGAGAGGCTACACCTTC
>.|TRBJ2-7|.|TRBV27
CASRRTSVYEQYF
TGTGCCAGCAGGAGGACGTCCGTCTACGAGCAGTACTTC
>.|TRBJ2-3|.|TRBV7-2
CASSLSGSRSTDTQYF
TGTGCCAGCAGCTTAAGTGGTAGCCGCAGCACAGATACGCAGTATTTT
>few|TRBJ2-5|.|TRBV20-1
CSARDGSSETQYF
TGCAGTGCTAGAGATGGCAGTTCAGAGACCCAGTACTTC
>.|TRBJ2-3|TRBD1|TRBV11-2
CASSLGPGTGQDTQYF
TGTGCCAGCAGCTTAGGCCCCGGGACAGGTCAAGATACGCAGTATTTT
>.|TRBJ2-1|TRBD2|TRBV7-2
CASSQHLADAYNEQFF
TGTGCCAGCAGCCAACATCTAGCGGACGCATACAATGAGCAGTTCTTC
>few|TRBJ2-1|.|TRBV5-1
CASSLEIHSYNEQFF
TGCGCCAGCAGCTTGGAAATCCATTCCTACAATGAGCAGTTCTTC